These 10 T cell receptor beta chains came from one sample sequenced in a study of T cells in localized non-small cell lung cancer. Generated by immunoSEQ multiplex PCR, the TCRdb table keeps only in-frame clones and is missing some. The sample carries some 85,000 clones, around three quarters recorded once. Sequenced here: PBMCs, sampled before any cancer treatment. These receptors came from a man between 40 and 70 years old with stage II squamous cell lung carcinoma.

CDR3 DNA sequence: TGTGCCAGTAGTCCCCGGGTCTGGGGTGAAAAACTGTTTTTT. Encoded protein: CASSPRVWGEKLFF. J is TRBJ1-4 and V is TRBV19; unclear D gene. The V gene's germline CDR1 is LNHDA and CDR2 SQIVND (reference sequence). V shed 5 bases and J shed 7 bases, with 14 bases lying between them. This CDR3 comprises 14 residues.

On this clone: Because the CDR3's place on the DNA is in doubt, the DNA is left out and the CDR3 is given as listed by TCRdb. V and J are TRBV4-3 and TRBJ1-2. The CDR3 totals 14 residues, both ends included. CDR1 and CDR2 from the germline V gene are LGHNA and YSLEER. The CDR3: CASSQDISLPGYTF.

In nucleotides, the CDR3 is TGTGCCAGCAGTGGGGGTCTCTACGAGCAGTACTTC. Translated: CASSGGLYEQYF. The rearrangement uses TRBV25-1 and TRBJ2-7; D gene uncertain. Trimming removed 4 bases from V and 3 bases from J, with 7 bases in between. The CDR3 spans 12 residues. In germline, CDR1 is MGHDK, CDR2 SYGVNS.

The V call is TRBV29-1, the J call TRBJ2-7, with D possibly called TRBD1 or TRBD2 (6 bases each). Germline V gene data show CDR1 as SQVTM and CDR2 as ANQGSEA. The CDR3 is 16 residues long. V lost 6 bases to trimming and J lost 0 bases, with 21 bases between them. The CDR3 nucleotides read TGCAGCGTGGGAGGAATAGGGGGTTCCAGCTCCTACGAGCAGTACTTC. Translating gives CSVGGIGGSSSYEQYF.

The genes are TRBV5-6 and TRBJ1-5, with D maybe TRBD1 (5 bases). The CDR3 has 15 amino acids. V was trimmed by 3 bases and J by 3 bases, leaving 13 bases between them. Germline V lookup: CDR1 SGHDT, CDR2 YYEEEE. The CDR3 loop is CASSWGRGANQPQHF. The DNA for the CDR3 is TGTGCCAGCAGCTGGGGGAGAGGGGCCAATCAGCCCCAGCATTTT.

This chain joins TRBV11-2 and TRBJ1-3; possible D gene TRBD1, 5 bases. Germline-derived CDR1 and CDR2 are SGHAT and FQNNGV. CDR3 length: 18 amino acids. The ends were cut back, 5 bases at V and 0 bases at J, with 20 bases in the middle. The CDR3 loop reads CASSQGGVRQLSGNTIYF. CDR3 coding DNA: TGTGCCAGCAGCCAGGGTGGGGTCAGGCAACTCTCTGGAAACACCATATATTTT. The full variable domain, completed using reference TRBV11-2 and TRBJ1-3, is EAGVAQSPRYKIIEKRQSVAFWCNPISGHATLYWYQQILGQGPKLLIQFQNNGVVDDSQLPKDRFSAERLKGVDSTLKIQPAKLEDSAVYLCASSQGGVRQLSGNTIYFGEGSWLTVV.

The gene calls are TRBV19 and TRBJ2-7; TRBD1 matches 10 bases. CDR3 length: 18 amino acids. V lost 0 bases and J lost 6; bases outside the gene matches: 14. Germline values: CDR1 LNHDA, CDR2 SQIVND (reference sequence). The CDR3 DNA sequence: TGTGCCAGTAGTATAGATGGGGCCCGGGACAGGGGATTCTTCGAGCAGTACTTC. Residues: CASSIDGARDRGFFEQYF.

The chain couples TRBV18 to TRBJ2-6; tentative D call: TRBD1 (6 bases). CDR3 length: 16 amino acids. V lost 8 bases to trimming and J lost 0 bases, with 14 bases between them. Germline CDR1 KGHSH, CDR2 LQKENI. CDR3 loop: CASSGQRNSGANVLTF. The CDR3 DNA follows: TGTGCCAGCAGCGGACAGAGAAACTCTGGGGCCAACGTCCTGACTTTC.

The chain uses TRBV29-1 and TRBJ2-2; D uncertain. V was cut by 6 bases and J by 6 bases, with 11 bases left in between. The CDR3 has 12 amino acids. Germline V CDR1 and CDR2: SQVTM, ANQGSEA. The CDR3 sequence: CSVPSEPGELFF. The CDR3 DNA reads as TGCAGCGTCCCCAGCGAACCCGGGGAGCTGTTTTTT.

This clone has a single count. The chain couples TRBV19 to TRBJ2-1; D gene ambiguous. The V end was cut by 8 bases, the J end by 7 bases, with 18 bases between. Germline V gives CDR1 LNHDA, CDR2 SQIVND (reference sequence). The CDR3 contains 14 residues. CDR3 bases: TGTGCCAGTGCCCTCGGGCAGATAATTAATGAGCAGTTCTTC. It specifies CASALGQIINEQFF.